This entry features one T cell receptor (beta chain) sequence. The source of the sample is a study of cytomegalovirus exposure and HLA in healthy donors. Germline V gene lookup returns CDR1 LNHDA and CDR2 SQIVND (reference sequence). The length of the CDR3 is 13 residues. The V end lost 9 bases, the J end lost 4 bases, and 13 bases lay between the germline ends. 13 Jbeta primers and 60 Vbeta primers were used for the PCR. The method was immunoSEQ multiplex PCR; TCRdb's version includes in-frame clones alone and lacks a portion of them. The sample has about 80,000 clones, roughly 85% seen once. This sequence originates from a man younger than 40 in good health and CMV-seronegative. The rearrangement links TRBV19 to TRBJ1-5, with D possibly TRBD1 on 5 matching bases. The sequenced sample consisted of PBMCs. Here the CDR3 reads CASSTGLNQPQHF. The CDR3 DNA reads as TGTGCCAGCTCTACAGGCCTAAATCAGCCCCAGCATTTT. The entire variable domain, with the rest obtained from reference TRBV19 and TRBJ1-5, is as follows: DGGITQSPKYLFRKEGQNVTLSCEQNLNHDAMYWYRQDPGQGLRLIYYSQIVNDFQKGDIAEGYSVSREKKESFPLTVTSAQKNPTAFYLCASSTGLNQPQHFGDGTRLSIL.